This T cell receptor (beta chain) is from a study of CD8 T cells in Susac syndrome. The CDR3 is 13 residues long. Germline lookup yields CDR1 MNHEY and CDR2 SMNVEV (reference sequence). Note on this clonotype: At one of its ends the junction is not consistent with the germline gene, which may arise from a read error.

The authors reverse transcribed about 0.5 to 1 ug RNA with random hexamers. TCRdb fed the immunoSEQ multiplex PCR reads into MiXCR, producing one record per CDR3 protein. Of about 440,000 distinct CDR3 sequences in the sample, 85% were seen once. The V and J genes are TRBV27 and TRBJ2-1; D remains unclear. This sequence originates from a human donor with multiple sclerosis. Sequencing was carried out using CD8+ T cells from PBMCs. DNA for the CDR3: TGTGCCAGCAGTATATCCCAATACAATGAGCAGTTCTTC. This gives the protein CASSISQYNEQFF.